Reported below is one T cell receptor beta chain. Its antigen is undetermined. This sample was included in a study of T cells in Graves' hyperthyroidism and ophthalmopathy. Study background: The blood sample was taken at first diagnosis, before treatment began.

Using RNA transcripts as the source, TCR beta CDR3 regions were amplified. Carried out on the TCR CDR3, a first-round RT-PCR used the HTBI primer set. Each CDR3 protein gets one entry after TCRdb re-called the multiplex PCR reads with MiXCR. This sample yields 700,000 or so distinct CDR3 sequences, of which roughly 17% are seen a single time; under 8.5% belongs to the top ten. Participants, patients aged 18 to 65, had newly diagnosed hyperthyroidism with a duration under 2 months. Researchers barred patients who had uncontrolled infection, other autoimmune disease, pregnancy or lactation. CDR1 and CDR2 (germline): KGHDR, SFDVKD. Unmatched junction bases numbered 7, after V lost 3 bases and J lost 8 bases. This CDR3 is 17 amino acids long. Study-level findings and limits: Stable hyperthyroidism and ophthalmopathy were separated using 13 V-J signatures.

The V call is TRBV24-1, the J call TRBJ2-1; TRBD2 agrees at 15 bases. Sequenced material: blood. This TCR was recovered from a man between 18 and 35 years old with Graves' hyperthyroidism. The CDR3 coding sequence is TGTGCCACCAGTGATCCTCGGACTAGCGGGAGGGCCGATGAGCAGTTCTTC. Translation: CATSDPRTSGRADEQFF.